This TCR beta chain was recorded in a study of cytomegalovirus exposure and HLA in healthy donors. The CDR3 has 16 residues. Trimming removed 2 bases from V and 4 bases from J; junction bases left unmatched: 8. Germline CDR1 and CDR2: SGDLS and YYNGEE. Notes on the study in general: Analyses of presence/absence relied on an assumption of roughly uniform sequencing depth across donors. An analysis done earlier found most TCR beta V segments productive about 87% or about 30% of the time.

To note about this clone: The antigen is unknown.

Primers: 60 Vbeta forward and 13 Jbeta reverse. Method: immunoSEQ multiplex PCR; TCRdb's copy keeps in-frame clones and lacks some. Of roughly 130,000 clones detected, about four fifths appear once; the ten largest clones hold 1% to 1.5%. This chain uses TRBV9 with TRBJ2-5, with TRBD1 identical over 10 bases. The sample consisted of PBMCs. This sequence was found in a male donor in good health and CMV-seropositive. Written as DNA, the CDR3 is TGTGCCAGCAGCGTCCAGGGACAGGGGTTGGGAGAGACCCAGTACTTC. It translates to CASSVQGQGLGETQYF.